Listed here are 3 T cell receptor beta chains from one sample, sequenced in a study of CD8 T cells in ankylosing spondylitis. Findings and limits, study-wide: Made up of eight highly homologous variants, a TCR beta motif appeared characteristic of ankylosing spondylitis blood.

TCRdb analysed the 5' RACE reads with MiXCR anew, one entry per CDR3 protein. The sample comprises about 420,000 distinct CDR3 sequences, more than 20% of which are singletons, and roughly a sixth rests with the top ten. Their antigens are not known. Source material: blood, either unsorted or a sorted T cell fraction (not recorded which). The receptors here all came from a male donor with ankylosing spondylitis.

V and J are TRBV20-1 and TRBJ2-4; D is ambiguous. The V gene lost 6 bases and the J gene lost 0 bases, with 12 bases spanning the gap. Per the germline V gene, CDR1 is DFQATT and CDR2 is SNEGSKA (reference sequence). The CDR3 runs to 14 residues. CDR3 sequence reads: CSAPPIIAKNIQYF. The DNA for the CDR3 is TGCAGTGCACCCCCGATCATAGCCAAAAACATTCAGTACTTC.

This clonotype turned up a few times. The CDR3 DNA sequence: TGCAGTGCTAGACGGACGAGCGGACGCTCCTACAATGAGCAGTTCTTC. Translating gives CSARRTSGRSYNEQFF. This sequence joins TRBV20-1 and TRBJ2-1, with D perhaps TRBD2 (5 bases). The CDR3 loop spans 16 amino acids. V lost 2 bases and J 0 bases, leaving 14 bases between the germline ends. Germline CDR1 DFQATT, CDR2 SNEGSKA (reference sequence).

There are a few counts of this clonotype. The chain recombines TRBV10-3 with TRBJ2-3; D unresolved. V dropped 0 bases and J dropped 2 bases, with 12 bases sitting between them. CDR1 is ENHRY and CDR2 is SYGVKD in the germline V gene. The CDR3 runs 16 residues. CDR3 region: CAISESVGSYTDTQYF. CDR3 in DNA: TGTGCCATCAGTGAGTCGGTGGGGTCCTACACAGATACGCAGTATTTT.